Reported below is one T cell receptor beta chain. This sample stems from a study of blood T cell repertoires in COVID-19. Study overall: The United States, Italy and Spain provided the acute and convalescent COVID-19 samples. Nucleic acid was either cDNA or gDNA, and it came from T cells, B-cell-depleted T cells, or PBMCs.

As processed by the authors: By means of reference gene primer amplification, nucleated cell counts were estimated. Only in-frame clones appear in the TCRdb table, and some are missing; sequencing was by immunoSEQ multiplex PCR. V and J calls and clone size are copied from that table; D and trimming were computed from the DNA. The table includes approximately 260,000 clones, about 88% detected once. CDR1 and CDR2 (germline): KGHDR, SFDVKD. Trimming removed 3 bases from V and 2 bases from J; junction bases left unmatched: 8. CDR3 length: 18 residues. The sequenced material came from peripheral blood. The chain links TRBV24-1 to TRBJ1-5; 11 bases line up with TRBD1. The sequence was collected from a woman aged 40 to 55 who had recovered from COVID-19. The chain's CDR3 is CATSDTRTGGGGNQPQHF. CDR3 in DNA: TGTGCCACCAGTGATACCCGGACAGGGGGCGGTGGCAATCAGCCCCAGCATTTT.